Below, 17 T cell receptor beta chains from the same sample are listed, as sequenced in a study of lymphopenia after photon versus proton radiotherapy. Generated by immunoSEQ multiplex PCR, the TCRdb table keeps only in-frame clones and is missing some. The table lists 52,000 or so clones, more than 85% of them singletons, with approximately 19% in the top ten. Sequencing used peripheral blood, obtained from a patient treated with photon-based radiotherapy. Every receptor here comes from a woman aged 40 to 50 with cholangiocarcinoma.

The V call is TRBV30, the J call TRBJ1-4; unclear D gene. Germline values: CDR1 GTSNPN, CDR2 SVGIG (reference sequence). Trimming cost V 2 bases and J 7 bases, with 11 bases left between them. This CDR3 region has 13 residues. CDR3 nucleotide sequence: TGTGCCTGGAGTCTGATGGTCGGTGAAAAACTGTTTTTT. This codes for CAWSLMVGEKLFF. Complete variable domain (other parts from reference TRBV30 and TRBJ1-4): SQTIHQWPATLVQPVGSPLSLECTVEGTSNPNLYWYRQAAGRGLQLLFYSVGIGQISSEVPQNLSASRPQDRQFILSSKKLLLSDSGFYLCAWSLMVGEKLFFGSGTQLSVL.

DNA of the CDR3: TGCGCCAGCAGCTTGATGTACACAGATACGCAGTATTTT. Protein: CASSLMYTDTQYF. This chain links TRBV5-1 with TRBJ2-3; no clear D gene. With 1 base removed from V and 2 bases from J, the gap between germline ends came to 5 bases. The germline V gene encodes CDR1 SGHRS and CDR2 YFSETQ. The CDR3 contains 13 residues.

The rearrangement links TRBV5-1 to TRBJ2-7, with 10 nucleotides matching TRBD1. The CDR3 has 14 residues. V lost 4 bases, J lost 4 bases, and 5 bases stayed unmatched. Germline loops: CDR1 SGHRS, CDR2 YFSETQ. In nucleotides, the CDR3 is TGCGCCAGCAGCCTAAGACAGGGGGCTTACGAGCAGTACTTC. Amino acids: CASSLRQGAYEQYF.

CDR3 protein: CASTATDTQYF. The DNA for the CDR3 is TGTGCCAGCACCGCCACAGATACGCAGTATTTT. This sequence joins TRBV5-6 and TRBJ2-3; D call uncertain. There are 11 residues in the CDR3. V lost 6 bases to trimming and J lost 2 bases, with 4 bases between them. Germline values: CDR1 SGHDT, CDR2 YYEEEE. Filled out from reference TRBV5-6 and TRBJ2-3, the complete variable domain reads DAGVTQSPTHLIKTRGQQVTLRCSPKSGHDTVSWYQQALGQGPQFIFQYYEEEERQRGNFPDRFSGHQFPNYSSELNVNALLLGDSALYLCASTATDTQYFGPGTRLTVL.

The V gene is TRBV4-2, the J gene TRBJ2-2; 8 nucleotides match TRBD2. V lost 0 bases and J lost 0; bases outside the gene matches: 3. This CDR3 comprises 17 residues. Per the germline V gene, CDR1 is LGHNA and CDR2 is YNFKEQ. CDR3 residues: CASSQEGGLANTGELFF. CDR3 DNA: TGTGCCAGCAGCCAAGAGGGGGGACTAGCGAACACCGGGGAGCTGTTTTTT.

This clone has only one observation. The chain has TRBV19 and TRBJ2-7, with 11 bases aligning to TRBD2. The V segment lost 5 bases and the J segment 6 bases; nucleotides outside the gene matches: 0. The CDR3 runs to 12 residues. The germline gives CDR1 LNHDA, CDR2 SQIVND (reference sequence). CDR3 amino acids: CASSGTSGEQYF. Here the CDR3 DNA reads TGTGCCAGTAGTGGGACTAGCGGCGAGCAGTACTTC.

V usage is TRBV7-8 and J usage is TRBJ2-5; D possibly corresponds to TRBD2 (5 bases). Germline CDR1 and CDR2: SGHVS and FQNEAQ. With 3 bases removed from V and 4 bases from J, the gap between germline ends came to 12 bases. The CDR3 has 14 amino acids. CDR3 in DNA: TGTGCCAGCAGCTTTACTAGGCTTGGAGAGACCCAGTACTTC. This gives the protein CASSFTRLGETQYF.

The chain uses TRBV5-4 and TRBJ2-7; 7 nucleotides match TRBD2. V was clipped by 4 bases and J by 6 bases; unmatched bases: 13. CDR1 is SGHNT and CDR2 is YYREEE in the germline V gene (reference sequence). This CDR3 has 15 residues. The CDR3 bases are TGTGCCAGCAGCCACGGGGGGACGGGCGGGGGCGAGCAGTACTTC. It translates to CASSHGGTGGGEQYF.

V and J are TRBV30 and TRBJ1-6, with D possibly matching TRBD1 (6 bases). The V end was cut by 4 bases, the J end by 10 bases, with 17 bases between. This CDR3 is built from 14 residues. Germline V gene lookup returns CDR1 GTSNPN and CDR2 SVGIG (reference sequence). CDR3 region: CAWTSQGSASPLHF. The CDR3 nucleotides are TGTGCCTGGACTTCACAGGGATCAGCATCACCCCTCCACTTT.

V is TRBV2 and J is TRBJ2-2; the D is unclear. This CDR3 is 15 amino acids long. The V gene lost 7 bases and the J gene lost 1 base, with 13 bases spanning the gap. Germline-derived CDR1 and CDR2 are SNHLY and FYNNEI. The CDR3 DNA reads TGTGCCAGCATTGGAACTAAACGGAACACCGGGGAGCTGTTTTTT. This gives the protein CASIGTKRNTGELFF.

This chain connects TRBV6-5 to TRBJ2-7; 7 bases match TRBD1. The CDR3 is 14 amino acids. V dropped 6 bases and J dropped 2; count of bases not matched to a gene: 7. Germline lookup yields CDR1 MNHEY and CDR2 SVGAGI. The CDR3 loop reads CASRRGQQTYEQYF. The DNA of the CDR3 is TGTGCCAGCAGACGGGGACAGCAAACCTACGAGCAGTACTTC.

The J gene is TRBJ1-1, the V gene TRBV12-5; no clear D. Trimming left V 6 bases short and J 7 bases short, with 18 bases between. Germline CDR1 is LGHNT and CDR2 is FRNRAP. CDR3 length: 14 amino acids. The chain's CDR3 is CASGPGFPILEAFF. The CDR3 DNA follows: TGTGCTAGTGGGCCGGGATTCCCGATTCTTGAAGCTTTCTTT.

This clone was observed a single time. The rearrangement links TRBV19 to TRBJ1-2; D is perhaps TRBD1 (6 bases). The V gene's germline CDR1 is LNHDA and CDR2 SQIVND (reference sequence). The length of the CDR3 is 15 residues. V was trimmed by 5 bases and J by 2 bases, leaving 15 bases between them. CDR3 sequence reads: CASSAEGGRNYGYTF. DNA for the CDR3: TGTGCCAGTAGTGCCGAGGGGGGCAGGAACTATGGCTACACCTTC.

CDR3 loop: CASSPKPMDREYEDTQYF. DNA of the CDR3: TGTGCCAGCAGCCCAAAGCCCATGGACAGGGAGTATGAAGATACGCAGTATTTT. The chain employs TRBV7-9 and TRBJ2-3; 8 positions match TRBD1. The germline V gene has CDR1 SEHNR and CDR2 FQNEAQ (reference sequence). V trimming: 5 bases; J trimming: 5 bases; junction bases outside the gene matches: 18. This CDR3 contains 18 residues.

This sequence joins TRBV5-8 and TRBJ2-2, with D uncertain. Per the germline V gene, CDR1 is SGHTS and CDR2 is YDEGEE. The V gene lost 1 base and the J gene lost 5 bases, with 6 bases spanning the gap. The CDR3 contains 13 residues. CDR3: CASSLMSTGELFF. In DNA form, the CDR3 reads TGTGCCAGCAGCTTGATGTCTACCGGGGAGCTGTTTTTT.

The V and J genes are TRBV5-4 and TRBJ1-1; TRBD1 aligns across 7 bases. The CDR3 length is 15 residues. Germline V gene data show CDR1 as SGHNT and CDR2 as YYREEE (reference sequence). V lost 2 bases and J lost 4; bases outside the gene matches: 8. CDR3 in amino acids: CASSFYRGDGTEAFF. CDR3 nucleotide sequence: TGTGCCAGCAGCTTCTACAGGGGTGACGGCACTGAAGCTTTCTTT.

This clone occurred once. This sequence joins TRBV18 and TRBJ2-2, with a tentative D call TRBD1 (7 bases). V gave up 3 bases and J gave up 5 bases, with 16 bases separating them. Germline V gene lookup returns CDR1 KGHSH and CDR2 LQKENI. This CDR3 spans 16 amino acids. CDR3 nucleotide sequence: TGTGCCAGCTCACCGCGGGACAGACAGAGAACCGGGGAGCTGTTTTTT. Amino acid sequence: CASSPRDRQRTGELFF.